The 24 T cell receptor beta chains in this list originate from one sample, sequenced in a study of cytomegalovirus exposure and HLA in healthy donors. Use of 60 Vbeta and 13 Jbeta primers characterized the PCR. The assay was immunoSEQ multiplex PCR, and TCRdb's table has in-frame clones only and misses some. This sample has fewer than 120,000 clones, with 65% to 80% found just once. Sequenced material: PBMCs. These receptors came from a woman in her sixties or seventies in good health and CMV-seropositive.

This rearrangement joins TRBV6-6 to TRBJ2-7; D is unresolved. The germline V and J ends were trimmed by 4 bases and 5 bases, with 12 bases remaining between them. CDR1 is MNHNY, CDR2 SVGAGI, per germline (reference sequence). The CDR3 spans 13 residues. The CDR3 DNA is TGTGCCAGCAGTTCAGGAAACGGCGACGAGCAGTACTTC. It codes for CASSSGNGDEQYF.

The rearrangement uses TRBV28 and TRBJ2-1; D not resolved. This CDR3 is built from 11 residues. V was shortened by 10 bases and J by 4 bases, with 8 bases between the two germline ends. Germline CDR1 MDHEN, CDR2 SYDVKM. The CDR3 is CATEYYNEQFF. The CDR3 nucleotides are TGTGCCACCGAGTATTACAATGAGCAGTTCTTC.

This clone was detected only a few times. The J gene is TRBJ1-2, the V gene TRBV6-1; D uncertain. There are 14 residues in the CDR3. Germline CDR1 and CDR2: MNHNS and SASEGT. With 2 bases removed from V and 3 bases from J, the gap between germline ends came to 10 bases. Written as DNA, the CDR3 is TGTGCCAGCAGTGAATCCACGCCGGACTATGGCTACACCTTC. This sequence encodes CASSESTPDYGYTF.

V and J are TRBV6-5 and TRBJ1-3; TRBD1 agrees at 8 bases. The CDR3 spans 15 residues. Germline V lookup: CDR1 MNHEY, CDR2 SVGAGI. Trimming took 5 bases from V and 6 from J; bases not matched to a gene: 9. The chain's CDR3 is CASSLTTGAVNTIYF. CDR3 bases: TGTGCCAGCAGTCTAACGACAGGGGCGGTAAACACCATATATTTT.

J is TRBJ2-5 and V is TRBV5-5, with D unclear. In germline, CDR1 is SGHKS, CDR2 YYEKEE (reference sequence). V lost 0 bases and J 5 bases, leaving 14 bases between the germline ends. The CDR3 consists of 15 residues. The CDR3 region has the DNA TGTGCCAGCAGCTTGGCGGCAGGCAGAGAGGAGACCCAGTACTTC. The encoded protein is CASSLAAGREETQYF.

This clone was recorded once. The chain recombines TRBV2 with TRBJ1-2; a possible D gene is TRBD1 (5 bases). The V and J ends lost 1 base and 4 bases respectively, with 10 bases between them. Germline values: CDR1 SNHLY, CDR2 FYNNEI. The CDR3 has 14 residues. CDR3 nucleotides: TGTGCCAGCAGTGAAGTTGGGGGAGGCTATGGCTACACCTTC. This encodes CASSEVGGGYGYTF.

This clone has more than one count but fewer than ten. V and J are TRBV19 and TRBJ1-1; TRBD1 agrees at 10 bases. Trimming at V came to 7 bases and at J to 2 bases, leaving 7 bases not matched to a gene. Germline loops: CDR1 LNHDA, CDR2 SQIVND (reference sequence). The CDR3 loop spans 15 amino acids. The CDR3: CASTDRGRLNTEAFF. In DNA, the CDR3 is TGTGCCAGTACAGACAGGGGGCGACTTAACACTGAAGCTTTCTTT.

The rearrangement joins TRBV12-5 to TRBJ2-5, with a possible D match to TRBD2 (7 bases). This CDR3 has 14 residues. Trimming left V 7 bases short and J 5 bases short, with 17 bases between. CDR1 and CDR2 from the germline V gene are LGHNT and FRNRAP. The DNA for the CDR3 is TGTGCTAGTGCCACCACGGGGGGCGGGGAGACCCAGTACTTC. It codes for CASATTGGGETQYF.

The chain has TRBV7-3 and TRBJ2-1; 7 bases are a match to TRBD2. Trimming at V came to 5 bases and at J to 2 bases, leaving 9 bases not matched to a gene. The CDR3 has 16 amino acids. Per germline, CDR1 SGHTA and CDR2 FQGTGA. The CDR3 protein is CASSPNLADTYNEQFF. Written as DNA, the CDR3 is TGTGCCAGCAGCCCAAATCTAGCGGACACCTACAATGAGCAGTTCTTC.

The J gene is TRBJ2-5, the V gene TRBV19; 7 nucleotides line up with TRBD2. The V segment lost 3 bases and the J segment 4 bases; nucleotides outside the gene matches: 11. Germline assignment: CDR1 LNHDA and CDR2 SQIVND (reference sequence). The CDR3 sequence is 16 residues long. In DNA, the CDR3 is TGTGCCAGTAGTATTTCTCGGACTAGAGGCGCAGAGACCCAGTACTTC. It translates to CASSISRTRGAETQYF. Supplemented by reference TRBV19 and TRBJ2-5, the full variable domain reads DGGITQSPKYLFRKEGQNVTLSCEQNLNHDAMYWYRQDPGQGLRLIYYSQIVNDFQKGDIAEGYSVSREKKESFPLTVTSAQKNPTAFYLCASSISRTRGAETQYFGPGTRLLVL.

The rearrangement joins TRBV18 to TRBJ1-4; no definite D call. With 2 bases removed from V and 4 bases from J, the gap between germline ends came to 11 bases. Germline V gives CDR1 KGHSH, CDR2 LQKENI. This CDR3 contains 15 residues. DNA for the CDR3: TGTGCCAGCTCACCATATTCGGGAAATAATGAAAAACTGTTTTTT. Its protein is CASSPYSGNNEKLFF.

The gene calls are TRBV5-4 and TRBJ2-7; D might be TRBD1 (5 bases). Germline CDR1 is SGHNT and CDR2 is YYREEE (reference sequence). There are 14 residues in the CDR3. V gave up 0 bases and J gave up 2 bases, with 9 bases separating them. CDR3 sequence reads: CASSLGGTAYEQYF. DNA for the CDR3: TGTGCCAGCAGCTTGGGGGGCACAGCCTACGAGCAGTACTTC.

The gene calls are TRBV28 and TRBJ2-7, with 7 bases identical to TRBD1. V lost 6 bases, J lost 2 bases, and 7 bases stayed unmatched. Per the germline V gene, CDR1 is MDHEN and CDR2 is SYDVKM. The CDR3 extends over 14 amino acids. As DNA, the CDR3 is TGTGCCAGCAGGCAGACAGGGACCCCCTACGAGCAGTACTTC. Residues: CASRQTGTPYEQYF.

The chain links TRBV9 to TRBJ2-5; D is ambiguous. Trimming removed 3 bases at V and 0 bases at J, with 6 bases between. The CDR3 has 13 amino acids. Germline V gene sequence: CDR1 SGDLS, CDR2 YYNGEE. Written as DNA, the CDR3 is TGTGCCAGCAGCGCCCCGTACCAAGAGACCCAGTACTTC. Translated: CASSAPYQETQYF.

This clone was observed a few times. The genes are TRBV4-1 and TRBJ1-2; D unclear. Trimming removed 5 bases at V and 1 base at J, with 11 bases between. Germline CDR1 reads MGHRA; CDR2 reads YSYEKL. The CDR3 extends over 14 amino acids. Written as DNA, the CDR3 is TGCGCCAGCAGCACTACACGGGGTAACTATGGCTACACCTTC. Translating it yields CASSTTRGNYGYTF.

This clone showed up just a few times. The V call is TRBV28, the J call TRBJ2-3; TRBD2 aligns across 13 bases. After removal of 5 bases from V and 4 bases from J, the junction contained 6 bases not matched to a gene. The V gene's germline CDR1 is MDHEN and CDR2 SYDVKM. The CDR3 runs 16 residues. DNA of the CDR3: TGTGCCAGCAGTCTCCTACTAGCGGGAGGGTCAGATACGCAGTATTTT. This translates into CASSLLLAGGSDTQYF.

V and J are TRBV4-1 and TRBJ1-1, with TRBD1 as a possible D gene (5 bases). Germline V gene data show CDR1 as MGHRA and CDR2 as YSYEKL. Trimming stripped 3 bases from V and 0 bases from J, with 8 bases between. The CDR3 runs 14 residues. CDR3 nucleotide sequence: TGCGCCAGCAGCCACCGACAGCTGAACACTGAAGCTTTCTTT. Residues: CASSHRQLNTEAFF.

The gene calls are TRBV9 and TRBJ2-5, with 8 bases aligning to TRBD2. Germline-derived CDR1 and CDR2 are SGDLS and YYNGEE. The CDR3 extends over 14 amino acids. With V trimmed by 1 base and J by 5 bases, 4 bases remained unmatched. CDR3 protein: CASSVTGGGETQYF. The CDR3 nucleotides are TGTGCCAGCAGCGTAACGGGGGGGGGTGAGACCCAGTACTTC.

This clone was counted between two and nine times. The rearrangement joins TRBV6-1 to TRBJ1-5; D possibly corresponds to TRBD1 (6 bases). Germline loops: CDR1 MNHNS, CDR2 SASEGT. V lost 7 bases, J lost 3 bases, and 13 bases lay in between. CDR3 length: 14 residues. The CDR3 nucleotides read TGTGCCAGCACTACAGGACAGCTCAATCAGCCCCAGCATTTT. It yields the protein CASTTGQLNQPQHF.

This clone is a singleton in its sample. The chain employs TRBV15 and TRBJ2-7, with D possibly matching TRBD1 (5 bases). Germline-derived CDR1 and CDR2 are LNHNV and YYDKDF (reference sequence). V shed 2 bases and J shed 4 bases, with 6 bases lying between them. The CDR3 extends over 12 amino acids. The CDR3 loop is CATSRSGYEQYF. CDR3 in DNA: TGTGCCACCAGCAGATCAGGGTACGAGCAGTACTTC.

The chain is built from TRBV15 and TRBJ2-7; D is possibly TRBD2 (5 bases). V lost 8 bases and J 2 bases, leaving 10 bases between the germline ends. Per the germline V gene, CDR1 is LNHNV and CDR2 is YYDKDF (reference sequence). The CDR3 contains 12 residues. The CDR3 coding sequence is TGTGCCACCGCAGACGGGACCTACGAGCAGTACTTC. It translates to CATADGTYEQYF.

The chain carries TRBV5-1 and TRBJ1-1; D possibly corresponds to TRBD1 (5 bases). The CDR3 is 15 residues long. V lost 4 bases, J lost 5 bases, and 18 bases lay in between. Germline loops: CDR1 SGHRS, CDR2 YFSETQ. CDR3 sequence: CASSPQDIILTEAFF. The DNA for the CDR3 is TGCGCCAGCAGCCCACAGGACATTATTCTTACTGAAGCTTTCTTT.

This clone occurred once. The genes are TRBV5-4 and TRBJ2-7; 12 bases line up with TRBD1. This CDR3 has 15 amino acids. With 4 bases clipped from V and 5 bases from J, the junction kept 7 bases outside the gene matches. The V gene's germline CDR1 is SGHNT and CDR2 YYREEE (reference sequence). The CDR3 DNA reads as TGTGCCAGCAGCAGGGACAGGGGGCGTCTCAACGAGCAGTACTTC. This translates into CASSRDRGRLNEQYF.

The CDR3 DNA follows: TGTGCCAGCAGTTACGAAATTTGGACGGGAGGGAGGACAGATACGCAGTATTTT. This translates into CASSYEIWTGGRTDTQYF. This chain links TRBV28 with TRBJ2-3; TRBD2 matches 8 bases. V was clipped by 4 bases and J by 3 bases; unmatched bases: 15. The V gene's germline CDR1 is MDHEN and CDR2 SYDVKM. The CDR3 runs to 18 residues.